The sequence of this T cell receptor beta chain was determined in a study of memory CD4+ T cells and cytomegalovirus serostatus. Single viable CD3+CD4+CD8-CD45RO+ cells were sorted as the memory CD4+ T cells. CD4+ T cells were isolated by positive magnetic selection. Measured with immunoSEQ multiplex PCR; TCRdb has only the in-frame clones, and not every one. The table lists tens of thousands of clones, around 76% of them singletons. The sample consisted of memory CD4+ T cells from blood. This clonotype was sampled from an adult in good health and CMV-seropositive.

The CDR3 DNA reads as TGTGCCAGCAGCTTTGTGGAGACCCAGTACTTC. Translated: CASSFVETQYF. The V and J genes are TRBV7-2 and TRBJ2-5; D uncertain. V lost 3 bases and J lost 5, with 4 bases in between. This CDR3 comprises 11 residues. CDR1 is SGHTA, CDR2 FQGNSA, per germline.